This T cell receptor beta chain was documented in a study of shared clonotypes between healthy human individuals. Naivety among CD8 cells was defined by CD45RO negativity and positive CCR7 selection, thereby excluding terminally differentiated effector memory CD45RA+ cells. All donors qualified as healthy HIV-negative adults and had experienced no recent acute infections or vaccinations. Findings of the study overall: Naive CD4 clonotypes were shared across a few donors at approximately 5.3%.

The germline CDR1 and CDR2 sequences are GTSNPN and SVGIG (reference sequence). The CDR3 extends over 13 amino acids. The ends were cut back, 5 bases at V and 3 bases at J, with 11 bases in the middle. Researchers divided each subset's genomic DNA evenly across several immunoSEQ plates. Clones were read by immunoSEQ multiplex PCR, and TCRdb kept only the in-frame ones, dropping some. The sample consists of hundreds of thousands of clones, 85% to 95% of them appearing once. With respect to this clone: What it binds is not known.

This clonotype was obtained from a woman aged 25-40 years in good health. The rearrangement uses TRBV30 and TRBJ1-5, with D unclear. Sequenced input: naive CD8+ T cells sorted from blood. Here the CDR3 reads CAWALSSNQPQHF. The CDR3 DNA is TGTGCCTGGGCCCTTAGTTCCAATCAGCCCCAGCATTTT.